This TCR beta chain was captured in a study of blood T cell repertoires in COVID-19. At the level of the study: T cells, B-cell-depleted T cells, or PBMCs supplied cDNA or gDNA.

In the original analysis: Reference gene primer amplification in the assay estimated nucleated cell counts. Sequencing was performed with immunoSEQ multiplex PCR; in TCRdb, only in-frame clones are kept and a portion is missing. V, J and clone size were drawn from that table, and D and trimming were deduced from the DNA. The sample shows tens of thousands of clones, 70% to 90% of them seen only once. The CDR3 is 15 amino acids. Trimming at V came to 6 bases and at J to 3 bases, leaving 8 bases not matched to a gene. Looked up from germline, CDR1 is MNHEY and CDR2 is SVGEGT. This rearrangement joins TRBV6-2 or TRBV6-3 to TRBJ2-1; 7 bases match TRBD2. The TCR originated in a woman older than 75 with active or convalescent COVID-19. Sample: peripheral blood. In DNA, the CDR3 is TGTGCCAGCAGCCAGACTAGCCCAGGCTACAATGAGCAGTTCTTC. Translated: CASSQTSPGYNEQFF.